These T cell receptor beta chains were read from a single sample in a study of T cell repertoires in aging, cancer and after chemotherapy. TCRdb called the multiplex PCR reads again in MiXCR, with one record for every CDR3 protein. The sample yields some 6,100 distinct CDR3 sequences, under 40% seen once. The sample consisted of blood. The receptor source for this set is a human donor with a blood cancer. CDR3s include the opening cysteine and the closing phenylalanine or tryptophan. The order of the fields is clone size, J gene, V gene, CDR3 protein. Clone size is given for some rows only: seen once, a few or many times, or a class if the clone is expanded.

NA,TRBJ2-7,TRBV11-1,CASSLEPGGGLAGTYEQYF
NA,TRBJ2-7,TRBV6-2/TRBV6-3,CASKGSGRGEQYF
few,TRBJ2-3,TRBV19,CASSTYLPTSGMDTQYF
few,TRBJ1-2,TRBV15,CATSREGEYYGYTF
few,TRBJ2-7,TRBV5-1,CASSLFGISSYEQYF
NA,TRBJ1-1,TRBV21-1,CASRDSILNTEAFF
once,TRBJ2-3,TRBV20-1,CSALWADTQYF
NA,TRBJ1-2,TRBV5-4,CASSFRDPSSGYTF
few,TRBJ2-3,TRBV5-1,CASSSGRTDTQYF
few,TRBJ1-4,TRBV19,CASRRQGQREKLFF
NA,TRBJ2-2,TRBV19,CASRRREFSTGELFF
NA,TRBJ2-5,TRBV28,CASSPIGGQGAEETQYF
NA,TRBJ2-3,TRBV6-2/TRBV6-3,CASSYGGSADTQYF
NA,TRBJ2-2,TRBV28,CASRGLNTGELFF
NA,TRBJ1-5,TRBV19,CASRDRVNQPQHF
few,TRBJ1-5,TRBV20-1,CSATGDGRSNQPQHF
NA,TRBJ1-5,TRBV6-1,CASSDGQGYQPQHF